This TCR beta chain was sequenced for a study of T cell changes during pregnancy in multiple sclerosis. The CDR3 spans 15 residues. Profiled with immunoSEQ multiplex PCR; TCRdb holds only in-frame clones, not every one. The table records under 35,000 clones, 70% to 90% of them present only once. The V and J genes are TRBV21-1 and TRBJ1-1; the table gives TRBD1 as D, unverified against the DNA. TRBV21-1 is a recognized pseudogene. The sample was CD8+ T cells from peripheral blood mononuclear cells, taken after pregnancy. This TCR came from a female donor with multiple sclerosis, enrolled in a pregnancy study. CDR3 sequence (DNA): TGTGCCAGCAGCAAAGGAGACAGGCCGAACACTGAAGCTTTCTTT. Translated: CASSKGDRPNTEAFF.